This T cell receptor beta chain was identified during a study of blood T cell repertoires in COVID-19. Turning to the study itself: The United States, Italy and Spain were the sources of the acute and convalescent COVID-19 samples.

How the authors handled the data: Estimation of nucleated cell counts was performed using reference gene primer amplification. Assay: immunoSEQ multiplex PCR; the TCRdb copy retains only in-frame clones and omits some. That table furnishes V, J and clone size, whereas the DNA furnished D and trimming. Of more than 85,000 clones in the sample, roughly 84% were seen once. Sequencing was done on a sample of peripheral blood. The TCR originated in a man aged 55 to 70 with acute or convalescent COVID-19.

CDR3 DNA: TGTGCCAGCAGGTCGACAGTTGTCAATTCCCCAGTTACTGAAGCTTTCTTT. This codes for CASRSTVVNSPVTEAFF. The V and J genes are TRBV25-1 and TRBJ1-1; D is perhaps TRBD1 (5 bases). Germline V gene sequence: CDR1 MGHDK, CDR2 SYGVNS. The CDR3 is made up of 17 amino acids. Trimming took off 6 bases at V and 5 bases at J, with 25 bases between the two ends. Full variable domain (missing parts from reference TRBV25-1 and TRBJ1-1): EADIYQTPRYLVIGTGKKITLECSQTMGHDKMYWYQQDPGMELHLIHYSYGVNSTEKGDLSSESTVSRIRTEHFPLTLESARPSHTSQYLCASRSTVVNSPVTEAFFGQGTRLTVV.